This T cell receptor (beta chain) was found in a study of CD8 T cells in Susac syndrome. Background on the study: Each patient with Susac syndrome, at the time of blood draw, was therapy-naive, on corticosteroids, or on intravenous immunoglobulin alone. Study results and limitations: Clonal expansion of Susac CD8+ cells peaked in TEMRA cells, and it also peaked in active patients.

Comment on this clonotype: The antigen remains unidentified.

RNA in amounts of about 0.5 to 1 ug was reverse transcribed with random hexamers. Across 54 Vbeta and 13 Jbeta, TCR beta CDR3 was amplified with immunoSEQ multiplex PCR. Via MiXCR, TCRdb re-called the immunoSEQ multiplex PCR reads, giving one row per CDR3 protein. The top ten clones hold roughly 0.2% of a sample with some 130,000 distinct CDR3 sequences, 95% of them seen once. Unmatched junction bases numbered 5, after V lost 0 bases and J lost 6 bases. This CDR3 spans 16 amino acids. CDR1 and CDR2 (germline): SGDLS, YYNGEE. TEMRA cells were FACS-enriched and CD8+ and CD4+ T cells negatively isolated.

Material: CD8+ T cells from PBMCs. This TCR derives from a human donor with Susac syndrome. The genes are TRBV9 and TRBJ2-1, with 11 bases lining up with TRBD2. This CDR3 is CASSVEGTSGVNEQFF. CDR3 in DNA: TGTGCCAGCAGCGTAGAAGGGACTAGCGGAGTCAATGAGCAGTTCTTC.